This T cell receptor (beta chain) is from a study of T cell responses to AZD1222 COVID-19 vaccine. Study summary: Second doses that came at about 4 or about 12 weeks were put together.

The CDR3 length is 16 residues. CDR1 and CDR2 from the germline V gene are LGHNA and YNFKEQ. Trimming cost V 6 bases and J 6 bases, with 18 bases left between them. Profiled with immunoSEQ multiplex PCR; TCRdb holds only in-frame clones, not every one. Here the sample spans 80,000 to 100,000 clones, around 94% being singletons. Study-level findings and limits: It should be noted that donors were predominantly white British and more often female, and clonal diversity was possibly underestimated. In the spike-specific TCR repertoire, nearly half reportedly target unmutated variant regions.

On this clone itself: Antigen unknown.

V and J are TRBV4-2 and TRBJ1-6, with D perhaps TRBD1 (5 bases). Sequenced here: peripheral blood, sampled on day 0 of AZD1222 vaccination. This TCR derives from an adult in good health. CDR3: CASRRTTGISNSPLHF. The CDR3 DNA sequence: TGTGCCAGCAGACGGACAACCGGGATCTCTAATTCACCCCTCCACTTT.